These 12 T cell receptor beta chains were sequenced from one sample in a study of cytotoxic CD8 clonotypes in ibrutinib-treated CLL (dated by TCRdb to about 2021). The library was prepared using the immunoSEQ multiplex PCR assay. TCRdb carries this immuneACCESS record with in-frame sequences only. Its versions omit some clonotypes, under half of them owing to an unresolved V gene in the studies checked, with the rest unexplained. This sample lists under 150,000 clones; around 93% were detected once. The top ten hold 10% to 11% of the sample. What the time point label conveys for this sample: eleven to twelve months on ibrutinib. Sequencing was performed on PBMCs, taken after 12 months of ibrutinib treatment. The receptors come from a human donor with chronic lymphocytic leukemia.

The chain is built from TRBV9 and TRBJ1-4; D remains unclear. CDR1 and CDR2 from the germline V gene are SGDLS and YYNGEE. This CDR3 contains 15 residues. V was pared by 4 bases and J by 6 bases, with 16 bases between. For the CDR3, the DNA is TGTGCCAGCAGCCCCACTTTCCCCGCGGATGAAAAACTGTTTTTT. Translating gives CASSPTFPADEKLFF.

The V gene is TRBV11-2, the J gene TRBJ2-5, with 9 positions matching TRBD2. The J segment lost 4 bases and the V segment lost 1 base, leaving 1 base of the junction unmatched. The CDR3 spans 14 residues. The V gene's germline CDR1 is SGHAT and CDR2 FQNNGV. For the CDR3, the DNA is TGTGCCAGCAGCTTAGGGACTAGCGCAGAGACCCAGTACTTC. This translates into CASSLGTSAETQYF. Filled out from reference TRBV11-2 and TRBJ2-5, the complete variable domain reads EAGVAQSPRYKIIEKRQSVAFWCNPISGHATLYWYQQILGQGPKLLIQFQNNGVVDDSQLPKDRFSAERLKGVDSTLKIQPAKLEDSAVYLCASSLGTSAETQYFGPGTRLLVL.

V gene TRBV14 combines with J gene TRBJ2-4, with D hard to call. Per the germline V gene, CDR1 is SGHDN and CDR2 is FVKESK. The CDR3 contains 15 residues. The germline V and J ends were trimmed by 0 bases and 8 bases, with 14 bases remaining between them. The chain's CDR3 is CASSQEGALRDIQYF. CDR3 nucleotides: TGTGCCAGCAGCCAAGAGGGCGCCCTAAGAGACATTCAGTACTTC.

The genes are TRBV28 and TRBJ2-7; weak D call: TRBD1 (5 bases). This CDR3 has 13 amino acids. Per the germline V gene, CDR1 is MDHEN and CDR2 is SYDVKM. Trimming took off 7 bases at V and 2 bases at J, with 12 bases between the two ends. This CDR3 reads CASNRGRAYEQYF. The DNA of the CDR3 is TGTGCCAGCAATAGGGGCAGGGCCTACGAGCAGTACTTC. The entire variable domain, with the rest obtained from reference TRBV28 and TRBJ2-7, is as follows: DVKVTQSSRYLVKRTGEKVFLECVQDMDHENMFWYRQDPGLGLRLIYFSYDVKMKEKGDIPEGYSVSREKKERFSLILESASTNQTSMYLCASNRGRAYEQYFGPGTRLTVT.

This chain uses TRBV6-6 with TRBJ2-1, with a weak D call TRBD2 (5 bases). CDR1 MNHNY and CDR2 SVGAGI come from the germline V gene (reference sequence). The V end lost 2 bases, the J end lost 7 bases, and 12 bases lay between the germline ends. This CDR3 region has 14 residues. The CDR3 protein is CASSYIPIANEQFF. DNA for the CDR3: TGTGCCAGCAGTTACATCCCGATAGCGAATGAGCAGTTCTTC.

The J gene is TRBJ2-7, the V gene TRBV28; 11 positions match TRBD2. Germline V lookup: CDR1 MDHEN, CDR2 SYDVKM. CDR3 length equals 13 residues. The junction had 4 bases not matched to a gene; V was cut back by 6 bases and J by 6 bases. This CDR3 is CASRTSGKSEQYF. Written as DNA, the CDR3 is TGTGCCAGCAGGACTAGCGGGAAATCCGAGCAGTACTTC.

J is TRBJ2-7 and V is TRBV9, with 7 bases that match TRBD2. Germline-derived CDR1 and CDR2 are SGDLS and YYNGEE. CDR3 length equals 15 residues. Trimming took 0 bases from V and 2 from J; bases not matched to a gene: 5. In DNA form, the CDR3 reads TGTGCCAGCAGCGTAGGTGTGGGAGGGGCCTACGAGCAGTACTTC. Translated, it gives CASSVGVGGAYEQYF.

This clone occurred a few times. This chain connects TRBV7-3 to TRBJ1-1; no firm D call. The CDR3 runs to 14 residues. Germline CDR1 reads SGHTA; CDR2 reads FQGTGA. V lost 5 bases and J 1 base, leaving 11 bases between the germline ends. The CDR3 DNA reads TGTGCCAGCAGCCTAGGCCGGGGGAACACTGAAGCTTTCTTT. It codes for CASSLGRGNTEAFF.

The DNA of the CDR3 is TGTGCCAGCAGCCGGACAGGGAACGAGCAGTTCTTC. Translating gives CASSRTGNEQFF. The rearrangement links TRBV7-9 to TRBJ2-1; TRBD1 matches 8 bases. This CDR3 region has 12 residues. Germline V gene lookup returns CDR1 SEHNR and CDR2 FQNEAQ (reference sequence). Trimming at V came to 5 bases and at J to 10 bases, leaving 4 bases not matched to a gene.

The chain couples TRBV2 to TRBJ2-1; 15 bases align to TRBD2. Trimming removed 6 bases from V and 7 bases from J; junction bases left unmatched: 4. The length of the CDR3 is 15 residues. Germline V gene data show CDR1 as SNHLY and CDR2 as FYNNEI. The CDR3 loop is CASRRTSGRVNEQFF. The CDR3 DNA is TGTGCCAGCAGGAGGACTAGCGGGAGGGTGAATGAGCAGTTCTTC.

J is TRBJ1-4 and V is TRBV28; D not resolved. Germline CDR1 is MDHEN and CDR2 is SYDVKM. V was shortened by 6 bases and J by 0 bases, with 8 bases between the two germline ends. This CDR3 is 14 amino acids long. The CDR3 nucleotides read TGTGCCAGCAGCCGAATTGCAACTAATGAAAAACTGTTTTTT. Translating gives CASSRIATNEKLFF.

The V call is TRBV29-1, the J call TRBJ2-7; 10 positions match TRBD2. Germline V gives CDR1 SQVTM, CDR2 ANQGSEA. The junction had 12 bases not matched to a gene; V was cut back by 7 bases and J by 0 bases. The CDR3 is 16 amino acids. CDR3 coding DNA: TGCAGCGGGTTACTAGCGGGGAGCACCAGCTCCTACGAGCAGTACTTC. This codes for CSGLLAGSTSSYEQYF.